This T cell receptor (beta chain) was observed in a study of cytomegalovirus exposure and HLA in healthy donors. General observations from the study: A missense variant in DCLRE1C was later tied to TCR beta V- and J-gene trimming. Across all donors, roughly uniform sequencing depth was an assumption of the presence/absence analyses. TCR beta sequences reportedly predicted most subjects' HLA-A and HLA-B alleles accurately.

As regards this clone: Its antigen is undetermined.

PCR involved 60 Vbeta and 13 Jbeta primers. Here immunoSEQ multiplex PCR was the method, and the copy in TCRdb shows in-frame clones only, minus some. The sample records 190,000 or so clones, roughly 80% being singletons. V was shortened by 0 bases and J by 0 bases, with 9 bases between the two germline ends. The CDR3 loop spans 16 amino acids. CDR1 is MNHNY, CDR2 SVGAGI, per germline (reference sequence). The V call is TRBV6-6, the J call TRBJ2-1; unclear D gene. Sequencing used PBMCs. The TCR originated in a man aged 50 to 60 in good health and CMV-seronegative. CDR3 nucleotides: TGTGCCAGCAGTTACTCGAAACAGAGCTCCTACAATGAGCAGTTCTTC. Protein sequence: CASSYSKQSSYNEQFF.